A single sample is the source of the 25 T cell receptor beta chains below, sequenced in a study of human T cells and chemical hapten exposure. Time point indicated: patch test 1, 2 weeks after DPC sensitization. The treatment is: therapeutic diphenylcyclopropenone sensitization with weekly scalp DPC. MiXCR, applied by TCRdb to the RACE reads, yields one record per CDR3 protein. The repertoire holds 150,000 to 200,000 distinct CDR3 sequences, with roughly 15% as singletons. The sequencing here drew on whole blood, taken in connection with sensitization to the hapten diphenylcyclopropenone (DPC). These receptors all stem from a woman aged 25 to 39 with alopecia areata. Some clones in this sample may be carry-over from other donors' samples.

This sequence joins TRBV6-6 and TRBJ2-7; TRBD1 agrees at 8 bases. Trimming at V came to 5 bases and at J to 2 bases, leaving 5 bases not matched to a gene. The CDR3 totals 14 residues. The germline gives CDR1 MNHNY, CDR2 SVGAGI (reference sequence). The CDR3 reads CASSTQGVTYEQYF. The CDR3, as DNA: TGTGCCAGCAGTACACAGGGGGTTACCTACGAGCAGTACTTC.

This clonotype was seen a handful of times. The V gene is TRBV10-3, the J gene TRBJ2-5, with D tentatively TRBD2 (7 bases). This CDR3 has 16 amino acids. Germline V gene data show CDR1 as ENHRY and CDR2 as SYGVKD. V gave up 2 bases and J gave up 2 bases, with 15 bases separating them. The CDR3 here is CAISEPNGGQQETQYF. Here the CDR3 DNA reads TGTGCCATCAGTGAGCCAAACGGGGGGCAGCAAGAGACCCAGTACTTC.

This sequence joins TRBV7-2 and TRBJ1-2; D is undetermined. This CDR3 has 15 amino acids. Germline V gene lookup returns CDR1 SGHTA and CDR2 FQGNSA. Between the trimmed V and J ends, which lost 1 base and 2 bases, there was a span of 11 bases. CDR3 sequence reads: CASSLGEVPNYGYTF. The CDR3 nucleotides read TGTGCCAGCAGCTTAGGAGAGGTCCCAAACTATGGCTACACCTTC.

This clonotype was picked up a small number of times. V and J are TRBV20-1 and TRBJ1-5; D is unclear. The ends were cut back, 5 bases at V and 2 bases at J, with 13 bases in the middle. Germline-derived CDR1 and CDR2 are DFQATT and SNEGSKA (reference sequence). The CDR3 sequence is 14 residues long. CDR3 loop: CSASPNSGNQPQHF. The CDR3 region has the DNA TGCAGTGCTTCCCCCAATTCAGGCAATCAGCCCCAGCATTTT.

This clonotype was detected a few times. V gene TRBV11-2 combines with J gene TRBJ2-5, with D perhaps TRBD1 (6 bases). Trimming shortened V by 5 bases and J by 1 base, and 14 bases separated the two germline ends. Germline CDR1 is SGHAT and CDR2 is FQNNGV. This CDR3 has 15 amino acids. DNA for the CDR3: TGTGCCAGCAGCCGCAAACAGGGACCCCAAGAGACCCAGTACTTC. It specifies CASSRKQGPQETQYF.

V gene TRBV18 combines with J gene TRBJ2-5, with a weak D call TRBD2 (6 bases). V lost 6 bases to trimming and J lost 4 bases, with 15 bases between them. The germline CDR1 and CDR2 sequences are KGHSH and LQKENI. The length of the CDR3 is 14 residues. The CDR3 protein is CASSQQRAGETQYF. The CDR3 DNA reads as TGTGCCAGCTCCCAGCAGCGGGCAGGAGAGACCCAGTACTTC.

The chain is built from TRBV2 and TRBJ2-3, with D tentatively TRBD2 (6 bases). The CDR3 sequence is 14 residues long. V lost 7 bases to trimming and J lost 0 bases, with 11 bases between them. CDR1 and CDR2 (germline): SNHLY, FYNNEI. For the CDR3, the DNA is TGTGCCAGCAAGGAGGGACCAAGCACAGATACGCAGTATTTT. It translates to CASKEGPSTDTQYF.

V and J are TRBV28 and TRBJ2-5; 8 bases fit TRBD1. CDR1 MDHEN and CDR2 SYDVKM come from the germline V gene. The CDR3 is made up of 12 amino acids. The V gene end was trimmed by 8 bases and the J gene end by 5 bases; junction bases not matched to a gene: 4. CDR3 residues: CASGTGRETQYF. The CDR3, as DNA: TGTGCCAGCGGGACAGGCCGGGAGACCCAGTACTTC. Combining the CDR3 with reference TRBV28 and TRBJ2-5 gives the whole variable domain DVKVTQSSRYLVKRTGEKVFLECVQDMDHENMFWYRQDPGLGLRLIYFSYDVKMKEKGDIPEGYSVSREKKERFSLILESASTNQTSMYLCASGTGRETQYFGPGTRLLVL.

This clonotype appeared a few times. The chain employs TRBV9 and TRBJ1-2; D is unresolved. Germline V gene data show CDR1 as SGDLS and CDR2 as YYNGEE. V was cut by 4 bases and J by 7 bases, with 11 bases left in between. The CDR3 is 12 residues long. CDR3 bases: TGTGCCAGCAGCCCAGGTCGGCCTGGCTACACCTTC. Encoded protein: CASSPGRPGYTF. Drawing the rest from reference TRBV9 and TRBJ1-2, the complete variable domain is DSGVTQTPKHLITATGQRVTLRCSPRSGDLSVYWYQQSLDQGLQFLIQYYNGEERAKGNILERFSAQQFPDLHSELNLSSLELGDSALYFCASSPGRPGYTFGSGTRLTVV.

V is TRBV2 and J is TRBJ1-1; D not certain. Germline CDR1 and CDR2: SNHLY and FYNNEI. This CDR3 is 14 amino acids long. The V end lost 6 bases, the J end lost 1 base, and 12 bases lay between the germline ends. CDR3 sequence: CASSSIFQNTEAFF. For the CDR3, the DNA is TGTGCCAGCAGCTCTATCTTCCAGAACACTGAAGCTTTCTTT.

This clonotype was observed at least ten times. This chain links TRBV12-3 or TRBV12-4 with TRBJ1-4; D is ambiguous. V lost 3 bases and J lost 5, with 7 bases in between. The CDR3 sequence is 13 residues long. For the CDR3, the DNA is TGTGCCAGCAGTTTTGGACCAAATGAAAAACTGTTTTTT. It codes for CASSFGPNEKLFF.

This clonotype was observed at least ten times. The chain employs TRBV7-2 and TRBJ2-4; D not resolved. Trimming stripped 3 bases from V and 5 bases from J, with 8 bases between. The germline gives CDR1 SGHTA, CDR2 FQGNSA. CDR3 length equals 13 residues. This CDR3 is CASSLGGENIQYF. DNA for the CDR3: TGTGCCAGCAGCTTGGGCGGTGAAAACATTCAGTACTTC.

This clonotype was observed a few times. V is TRBV5-1 and J is TRBJ1-4; D might be TRBD1 (5 bases). The CDR3 extends over 15 amino acids. CDR1 SGHRS and CDR2 YFSETQ come from the germline V gene. With 5 bases removed from V and 2 bases from J, the gap between germline ends came to 13 bases. CDR3 in amino acids: CASRAAGTTNEKLFF. CDR3 sequence (DNA): TGCGCCAGCAGGGCCGCGGGGACCACTAATGAAAAACTGTTTTTT.

This clonotype was found many times. The chain joins TRBV7-6 to TRBJ1-6, with D tentatively TRBD1 (5 bases). Trimming took off 5 bases at V and 5 bases at J, with 13 bases between the two ends. This CDR3 comprises 15 residues. Germline V gene sequence: CDR1 SGHVS, CDR2 FNYEAQ. The chain's CDR3 is CASSVQEGNNSPLHF. CDR3 in DNA: TGTGCCAGCAGCGTCCAAGAGGGGAATAATTCACCCCTCCACTTT.

This chain links TRBV5-5 with TRBJ2-2; 7 bases match TRBD1. The CDR3 is 16 amino acids. Looked up from germline, CDR1 is SGHKS and CDR2 is YYEKEE (reference sequence). The junction had 11 bases not matched to a gene; V was cut back by 3 bases and J by 6 bases. The CDR3 nucleotides are TGTGCCAGCAGCTCCACCCGACAGGGTACCGCCGGGGAGCTGTTTTTT. Amino acid sequence: CASSSTRQGTAGELFF.

This clonotype was counted a few times. The chain has TRBV29-1 and TRBJ1-1; weak D call: TRBD1 (5 bases). The germline CDR1 and CDR2 sequences are SQVTM and ANQGSEA. Trimming stripped 4 bases from V and 0 bases from J, with 15 bases between. The CDR3 extends over 15 amino acids. CDR3 loop: CSVVGGRDMNTEAFF. DNA of the CDR3: TGCAGCGTTGTGGGGGGTCGAGACATGAACACTGAAGCTTTCTTT.

This clonotype was recorded at least ten times. This chain joins TRBV11-3 and TRBJ2-5; 10 bases map to TRBD1. Per the germline V gene, CDR1 is SGHNT and CDR2 is YENEEA. This CDR3 comprises 14 residues. J lost 5 bases, V lost 5 bases, and 5 bases had no gene match. For the CDR3, the DNA is TGTGCCAGCAGCCCCGGGACAGGGGTGGAGACCCAGTACTTC. This gives the protein CASSPGTGVETQYF.

This clonotype turned up a few times. The CDR3: CASTPLGALSGGTDTQYF. The CDR3 nucleotides read TGCGCCAGCACCCCACTTGGGGCCTTATCGGGAGGCACAGATACGCAGTATTTT. The gene calls are TRBV5-1 and TRBJ2-3, with a possible D match to TRBD2 (6 bases). Germline lookup yields CDR1 SGHRS and CDR2 YFSETQ. The CDR3 totals 18 residues. V shed 6 bases and J shed 1 base, with 24 bases lying between them.

This clonotype was counted between two and nine times. The rearrangement joins TRBV7-2 to TRBJ1-6; D remains unclear. Trimming left V 1 base short and J 7 bases short, with 8 bases between. This CDR3 is built from 14 residues. CDR1 is SGHTA, CDR2 FQGNSA, per germline. Here the CDR3 DNA reads TGTGCCAGCAGCTTAGGGGCCCGCAATTCACCCCTCCACTTT. Amino acid sequence: CASSLGARNSPLHF.

This clonotype was counted a few times. This chain joins TRBV7-9 and TRBJ1-1; D gene ambiguous. Looked up from germline, CDR1 is SEHNR and CDR2 is FQNEAQ (reference sequence). The CDR3 sequence is 12 residues long. Deletions cut 2 bases from V and 8 bases from J, with 9 bases between. This CDR3 is CASSLSPPEAFF. CDR3 sequence (DNA): TGTGCCAGCAGCTTATCTCCTCCGGAAGCTTTCTTT.

This chain connects TRBV29-1 to TRBJ2-4; D uncertain. The germline V gene has CDR1 SQVTM and CDR2 ANQGSEA. This CDR3 comprises 13 residues. V was shortened by 4 bases and J by 4 bases, with 11 bases between the two germline ends. The CDR3 DNA reads as TGCAGCGTTGTTCCCGACACTAAAAACATTCAGTACTTC. The encoded protein is CSVVPDTKNIQYF.

The chain joins TRBV7-3 to TRBJ2-5; 8 bases match TRBD2. Germline V gives CDR1 SGHTA, CDR2 FQGTGA. The junction had 11 bases not matched to a gene; V was cut back by 6 bases and J by 5 bases. The length of the CDR3 is 15 residues. CDR3 region: CASSSWGTSGETQYF. CDR3 nucleotide sequence: TGTGCCAGCAGTTCCTGGGGGACTAGTGGGGAGACCCAGTACTTC.

The chain is built from TRBV30 and TRBJ2-7, with D tentatively TRBD2 (6 bases). From germline, CDR1 is GTSNPN and CDR2 SVGIG (reference sequence). V was pared by 0 bases and J by 6 bases, with 9 bases between. This CDR3 has 12 amino acids. The CDR3 DNA reads as TGTGCCTGGAGTGTAGGAGGGGTCGAGCAGTACTTC. Translated, it gives CAWSVGGVEQYF.

This clonotype appeared many times. The chain joins TRBV6-2 or TRBV6-3 to TRBJ2-2, with D perhaps matching TRBD2 (5 bases). With 7 bases removed from V and 5 bases from J, the gap between germline ends came to 8 bases. CDR3 length equals 12 residues. CDR1 and CDR2 from the germline V gene are MNHEY and SVGEGT. This CDR3 is CASNRGTGELFF. The CDR3 DNA is TGTGCCAGCAACCGGGGAACCGGGGAGCTGTTTTTT.

This clonotype was found many times. The rearrangement joins TRBV2 to TRBJ1-1; D is undetermined. CDR1 is SNHLY, CDR2 FYNNEI, per germline. Trimming pared 4 bases from V and 2 bases from J, leaving 8 bases between. This CDR3 comprises 13 residues. Here the CDR3 reads CASSVKYNTEAFF. The CDR3 DNA sequence: TGTGCCAGCAGTGTTAAGTACAACACTGAAGCTTTCTTT.